This T cell receptor beta chain stems from a study of blood T cell repertoires in COVID-19. About the research overall: Researchers got acute and convalescent COVID-19 samples from the United States, Italy and Spain.

The data were produced by immunoSEQ multiplex PCR, yet TCRdb's version contains in-frame clones alone and is incomplete. The data hold about 320,000 clones, with around 85% observed a single time. In germline, CDR1 is SGHTA, CDR2 FQGTGA. The J segment lost 2 bases and the V segment lost 5 bases, leaving 10 bases of the junction unmatched. The CDR3 contains 18 residues. The material sequenced was PBMCs or T cells enriched from blood (not recorded which). The J gene is TRBJ2-5, the V gene TRBV7-3; 14 nucleotides agree with TRBD2. The clonotype originates from a woman aged 30 to 39 who had been exposed to COVID-19. The chain's CDR3 is CASSPGTSGSKLQETQYF. CDR3 nucleotide sequence: TGTGCCAGCAGCCCTGGGACTAGCGGGAGCAAGCTGCAAGAGACCCAGTACTTC.